A selection of T cell receptor beta chains follows, all from one sample in a study of blood T cell repertoires in COVID-19. Clones were sequenced by immunoSEQ multiplex PCR, and TCRdb holds only the in-frame ones, with some missing. The profile covers about 90,000 clones, with just under 85% appearing a single time and 3% to 4% taken by the ten largest. Input material: peripheral blood. These receptors originate from a man aged 50-60 years with acute or convalescent COVID-19. The CDR3 runs from the conserved cysteine through the conserved F or W. D genes are given only for firm matches. Size is omitted from some rows. Given values are once, few, many or a class for expanded clones.

d_gene: TRBD1; j_gene: TRBJ2-7; v_gene: TRBV27; abundance: NA; CDR3nt: TGTGCCAGCAGTCCAACCAGGGACAGGGTGAGGGAGCAGTACTTC; CDR3aa: CASSPTRDRVREQYF
d_gene: NA; j_gene: TRBJ2-2; v_gene: TRBV7-2; abundance: NA; CDR3nt: TGTGCCAGCAGCTCCGACTCCGGGGAGCTGTTTTTT; CDR3aa: CASSSDSGELFF
d_gene: TRBD2; j_gene: TRBJ2-5; v_gene: TRBV5-1; abundance: once; CDR3nt: TGCGCCAGCAGCTTGGTAGCTAGCGGGGGGCTCCCCCACTTC; CDR3aa: CASSLVASGGLPHF
d_gene: TRBD1; j_gene: TRBJ2-7; v_gene: TRBV4-1; abundance: NA; CDR3nt: TGCGCCAGCAGCCAAGAAGTCACAGGGGAGTTTAACGAGCAGTACTTC; CDR3aa: CASSQEVTGEFNEQYF
d_gene: TRBD2; j_gene: TRBJ2-7; v_gene: TRBV11-2; abundance: NA; CDR3nt: TGTGCCAGCAGCTTAGCGGGAGGACCTAACGAGCAGTACTTC; CDR3aa: CASSLAGGPNEQYF
d_gene: NA; j_gene: TRBJ1-6; v_gene: TRBV5-1; abundance: NA; CDR3nt: TGCGCCAGCAGCTTGGCCGTGTCCTCACCCCTCCACTTT; CDR3aa: CASSLAVSSPLHF
d_gene: TRBD2; j_gene: TRBJ2-5; v_gene: TRBV9; abundance: NA; CDR3nt: TGTGCCAGCAGCGTAGGAAGCGGGGGAGAGACCCAGTACTTC; CDR3aa: CASSVGSGGETQYF
d_gene: TRBD2; j_gene: TRBJ2-7; v_gene: TRBV28; abundance: NA; CDR3nt: TGTGCCAGCAGGTCCGGACTAGCGGGAGTGGGGTTTTCCTACGAGCAGTACTTC; CDR3aa: CASRSGLAGVGFSYEQYF
d_gene: NA; j_gene: TRBJ1-6; v_gene: TRBV2; abundance: NA; CDR3nt: TGTGCCAGCAGTGATAGGAGCCCAGGACTGGGTTCACCCCTCCACTTT; CDR3aa: CASSDRSPGLGSPLHF
d_gene: TRBD2; j_gene: TRBJ2-5; v_gene: TRBV7-3; abundance: NA; CDR3nt: TGTGCCAGCAGCTCTAGCGGGAGAACAGTTGGGGAGACCCAGTACTTC; CDR3aa: CASSSSGRTVGETQYF
d_gene: NA; j_gene: TRBJ2-6; v_gene: TRBV6-2/TRBV6-3; abundance: NA; CDR3nt: TGTGCCAGCAGTGTAACAGGGTCTGGGGCCAACGTCCTGACTTTC; CDR3aa: CASSVTGSGANVLTF
d_gene: NA; j_gene: TRBJ2-2; v_gene: TRBV7-7; abundance: NA; CDR3nt: TGTGCCAGCAGCCCGGGGATGTCCGGGGAGCTGTTTTTT; CDR3aa: CASSPGMSGELFF
d_gene: TRBD2; j_gene: TRBJ2-5; v_gene: TRBV7-8; abundance: NA; CDR3nt: TGTGCCAGCAGCTTCGCTAGCGGGGGTGGGGAGACCCAGTACTTC; CDR3aa: CASSFASGGGETQYF
d_gene: TRBD1; j_gene: TRBJ2-5; v_gene: TRBV11-2; abundance: once; CDR3nt: TGTGCCAGCAGCCCCGGCGACAGGGGGATTCTAGAGACCCAGTACTTC; CDR3aa: CASSPGDRGILETQYF
d_gene: TRBD1; j_gene: TRBJ1-2; v_gene: TRBV29-1; abundance: NA; CDR3nt: TGCAGCGCCCGGACAGGGAAGGGGACTAACTATGGCTACACCTTC; CDR3aa: CSARTGKGTNYGYTF
d_gene: NA; j_gene: TRBJ2-7; v_gene: TRBV6-5; abundance: once; CDR3nt: TGTGCCAGCAGTTACTCTCAGGGGGGCTCCTACGAGCAGTACTTC; CDR3aa: CASSYSQGGSYEQYF
d_gene: TRBD2; j_gene: TRBJ2-3; v_gene: TRBV4-3; abundance: NA; CDR3nt: TGCGCCAGCAGCCCTAACCCGGGACTAGTAGGTAGCACAGATACGCAGTATTTT; CDR3aa: CASSPNPGLVGSTDTQYF
d_gene: NA; j_gene: TRBJ1-5; v_gene: TRBV6-6; abundance: NA; CDR3nt: TGTGCCAGCAGTCAGTCACAGCAGGGTCAGCCCCAGCATTTT; CDR3aa: CASSQSQQGQPQHF
d_gene: NA; j_gene: TRBJ2-5; v_gene: TRBV7-8; abundance: once; CDR3nt: TGTGCCAGCAGCTTAGGGCAGTATCAAGAGACCCAGTACTTC; CDR3aa: CASSLGQYQETQYF
d_gene: TRBD1; j_gene: TRBJ1-1; v_gene: TRBV18; abundance: NA; CDR3nt: TGTGCCAGCACGCGGGACAGGGCCACTGAAGCTTTCTTT; CDR3aa: CASTRDRATEAFF
d_gene: NA; j_gene: TRBJ1-1; v_gene: TRBV29-1; abundance: NA; CDR3nt: TGCAGCGTTGATTCAGGGACAAGTTCCCCTAAAGCTTTCTTT; CDR3aa: CSVDSGTSSPKAFF
d_gene: TRBD1; j_gene: TRBJ2-7; v_gene: TRBV6-5; abundance: NA; CDR3nt: TGTGCCAGCAGTTACTCGCTGACAGGGGGCATCTACGAGCAGTACTTC; CDR3aa: CASSYSLTGGIYEQYF
d_gene: NA; j_gene: TRBJ1-5; v_gene: TRBV4-1; abundance: NA; CDR3nt: TGCGCCAGCAGCCAAGATGGGAGGGTTCAGCCCCAGCATTTT; CDR3aa: CASSQDGRVQPQHF
d_gene: TRBD2; j_gene: TRBJ2-1; v_gene: TRBV5-6; abundance: NA; CDR3nt: TGTGCCAGCAGCTTTAGGACTAGCGGGGGACACAATGAGCAGTTCTTC; CDR3aa: CASSFRTSGGHNEQFF
d_gene: TRBD1; j_gene: TRBJ1-4; v_gene: TRBV6-5; abundance: once; CDR3nt: TGTGCCAGCACCGGGACAGGGGGAATTAATGAAAAACTGTTTTTT; CDR3aa: CASTGTGGINEKLFF
d_gene: NA; j_gene: TRBJ1-2; v_gene: TRBV18; abundance: NA; CDR3nt: TGTGCCAGCTCACCAGGGGGACATTATGGCTACACCTTC; CDR3aa: CASSPGGHYGYTF
d_gene: TRBD1; j_gene: TRBJ1-5; v_gene: TRBV27; abundance: NA; CDR3nt: TGTGCCAGCAGAAGGACAGGGCACGGCAATCAGCCCCAGCATTTT; CDR3aa: CASRRTGHGNQPQHF
d_gene: TRBD1; j_gene: TRBJ2-5; v_gene: TRBV28; abundance: NA; CDR3nt: TGTGCCAGCAGTTCCCCTGGACAGGGGGGAGAGACCCAGTACTTC; CDR3aa: CASSSPGQGGETQYF
d_gene: TRBD1; j_gene: TRBJ2-1; v_gene: TRBV6-5; abundance: NA; CDR3nt: TGTGCCAGCAGGGACAGGGTTGACAATGAGCAGTTCTTC; CDR3aa: CASRDRVDNEQFF
d_gene: NA; j_gene: TRBJ2-2; v_gene: TRBV4-2; abundance: NA; CDR3nt: TGTGCCAGCAGCCAAGATGGCGGAACGGGCACCGGGGAGCTGTTTTTT; CDR3aa: CASSQDGGTGTGELFF
d_gene: TRBD1; j_gene: TRBJ2-1; v_gene: TRBV27; abundance: NA; CDR3nt: TGTGCCAGCAGCCAACCCTGGGACAGAGAGCAGTTCTTC; CDR3aa: CASSQPWDREQFF
d_gene: NA; j_gene: TRBJ1-5; v_gene: TRBV7-2; abundance: NA; CDR3nt: TGTGCCAGCAGCTTTGCGGAAAATCAGCCCCAGCATTTT; CDR3aa: CASSFAENQPQHF
d_gene: TRBD2; j_gene: TRBJ2-2; v_gene: TRBV3-1/TRBV3-2; abundance: few; CDR3nt: TGTGCCAGCAGCCCCACAGGGACTAGCGGGAGGACCGGGGAGCTGTTTTTT; CDR3aa: CASSPTGTSGRTGELFF
d_gene: TRBD2; j_gene: TRBJ2-3; v_gene: TRBV5-4; abundance: NA; CDR3nt: TGTGCCAGCAGCTTGGCCGAACTAGCGGGGCCCACAGATACGCAGTATTTT; CDR3aa: CASSLAELAGPTDTQYF
d_gene: TRBD1; j_gene: TRBJ2-3; v_gene: TRBV19; abundance: NA; CDR3nt: TGTGCCAGTAGTAAAAGGGGGCCTGCACTGAAAGATACGCAGTATTTT; CDR3aa: CASSKRGPALKDTQYF
d_gene: TRBD1; j_gene: TRBJ1-6; v_gene: TRBV6-5; abundance: NA; CDR3nt: TGTGCCAGCAGTTACGCGACAGGGGAGGGTTCACCCCTCCACTTT; CDR3aa: CASSYATGEGSPLHF
d_gene: NA; j_gene: TRBJ2-3; v_gene: TRBV15; abundance: few; CDR3nt: TGTGCCACCAGCTACCGACAGGCTATAACAGATACGCAGTATTTT; CDR3aa: CATSYRQAITDTQYF
d_gene: TRBD1; j_gene: TRBJ1-6; v_gene: TRBV5-6; abundance: NA; CDR3nt: TGTGCCAGCAGCCGACCACAGGGGGCAGATAATTCACCCCTCCACTTT; CDR3aa: CASSRPQGADNSPLHF
d_gene: TRBD1; j_gene: TRBJ1-2; v_gene: TRBV4-1; abundance: NA; CDR3nt: TGCGCCAGCAGCCAAGAACAGGGGCCGATCATTTATGGCTACACCTTC; CDR3aa: CASSQEQGPIIYGYTF
d_gene: NA; j_gene: TRBJ2-7; v_gene: TRBV5-1; abundance: NA; CDR3nt: TGCGCCAGCAGCGCACAGGGTTACGAGCAGTACTTC; CDR3aa: CASSAQGYEQYF
d_gene: TRBD1; j_gene: TRBJ2-7; v_gene: TRBV15; abundance: NA; CDR3nt: TGTGCCACCAGCAACCTGAGGACAGGTAACTCCTACGAGCAGTACTTC; CDR3aa: CATSNLRTGNSYEQYF
d_gene: NA; j_gene: TRBJ1-3; v_gene: TRBV12-5; abundance: NA; CDR3nt: TGTGCTAGTGGTTTGGTGAATGCGAGAAACACCATATATTTT; CDR3aa: CASGLVNARNTIYF
d_gene: NA; j_gene: TRBJ1-2; v_gene: TRBV28; abundance: NA; CDR3nt: TGTGCCAGCAGAGGGGGTGGGGCAGGATTTAACTATGGCTACACCTTC; CDR3aa: CASRGGGAGFNYGYTF
d_gene: TRBD1; j_gene: TRBJ1-2; v_gene: TRBV11-3; abundance: NA; CDR3nt: TGTGCCAGCATCCAAACCCGACAGGGCCTGGCGGACACCTTC; CDR3aa: CASIQTRQGLADTF
d_gene: TRBD1; j_gene: TRBJ1-3; v_gene: TRBV29-1; abundance: NA; CDR3nt: TGCAGCGTGCGGACCGGGACAGGGGCTGGAAACACCATATATTTT; CDR3aa: CSVRTGTGAGNTIYF
d_gene: NA; j_gene: TRBJ1-2; v_gene: TRBV4-2; abundance: NA; CDR3nt: TGTGCCAGCAGCCGAGAGACAGACTATGGCTACACCTTC; CDR3aa: CASSRETDYGYTF
d_gene: NA; j_gene: TRBJ1-4; v_gene: TRBV27; abundance: NA; CDR3nt: TGTGCCAGCAGTTTCAGCGGGAGGGAAAAACTGTTTTTT; CDR3aa: CASSFSGREKLFF
d_gene: NA; j_gene: TRBJ1-3; v_gene: TRBV14; abundance: NA; CDR3nt: TGTGCCAGCAGCCAAACAGGAAACACCATATATTTT; CDR3aa: CASSQTGNTIYF
d_gene: NA; j_gene: TRBJ2-3; v_gene: TRBV5-1; abundance: NA; CDR3nt: TGCGCCAGCAGCTTGGGTTTAGATTCTAGCACAGATACGCAGTATTTT; CDR3aa: CASSLGLDSSTDTQYF
d_gene: TRBD2; j_gene: TRBJ2-5; v_gene: TRBV7-9; abundance: many; CDR3nt: TGTGCCAGCAGCTTAGGGCTAGCGGGAGGGGATTTTCAAGAGACCCAGTACTTC; CDR3aa: CASSLGLAGGDFQETQYF
d_gene: TRBD2; j_gene: TRBJ2-1; v_gene: TRBV7-3; abundance: NA; CDR3nt: TGTGCCAGCAGCACGGGACTAGCGGGCAGATCTAGCTACAATGAGCAGTTCTTC; CDR3aa: CASSTGLAGRSSYNEQFF
d_gene: NA; j_gene: TRBJ2-5; v_gene: TRBV4-3; abundance: NA; CDR3nt: TGCGCCAGCAGCCAAGACCCTAGCGCGGAGACCCAGTACTTC; CDR3aa: CASSQDPSAETQYF
d_gene: NA; j_gene: TRBJ1-1; v_gene: TRBV6-5; abundance: NA; CDR3nt: TGTGCCAGCCCTGACAGATTGAACACTGAAGCTTTCTTT; CDR3aa: CASPDRLNTEAFF
d_gene: NA; j_gene: TRBJ2-7; v_gene: TRBV5-4; abundance: NA; CDR3nt: TGTGCCAGCAGCTTGCGGCCAGGCTCCTACGAGCAGTACTTC; CDR3aa: CASSLRPGSYEQYF
d_gene: NA; j_gene: TRBJ2-5; v_gene: TRBV4-1; abundance: NA; CDR3nt: TGCGCCAGCAGCCAAGATCATCAGGCCGAGACCCAGTACTTC; CDR3aa: CASSQDHQAETQYF
d_gene: TRBD1; j_gene: TRBJ2-7; v_gene: TRBV4-1; abundance: few; CDR3nt: TGCGCCAGCAGCCAAGCCGTACAGGGGCCCTACGAGCAGTACTTC; CDR3aa: CASSQAVQGPYEQYF
d_gene: NA; j_gene: TRBJ1-4; v_gene: TRBV27; abundance: NA; CDR3nt: TGTGCCAGCAGTCTCGAATACAGGCCAACTAATGAAAAACTGTTTTTT; CDR3aa: CASSLEYRPTNEKLFF
d_gene: TRBD1; j_gene: TRBJ2-5; v_gene: TRBV2; abundance: NA; CDR3nt: TGTGCCAGCAGGCCGAACAGGGGATCGTACCAAGAGACCCAGTACTTC; CDR3aa: CASRPNRGSYQETQYF
d_gene: NA; j_gene: TRBJ2-6; v_gene: TRBV19; abundance: NA; CDR3nt: TGTGCCAGTAGGAGTCCACAGGGTACGGGGGCCAACGTCCTGACTTTC; CDR3aa: CASRSPQGTGANVLTF
d_gene: NA; j_gene: TRBJ1-2; v_gene: TRBV27; abundance: NA; CDR3nt: TGTGCCAGCAGTTTATCGTGGGGACAAAGGGCCTATGGCTACACCTTC; CDR3aa: CASSLSWGQRAYGYTF